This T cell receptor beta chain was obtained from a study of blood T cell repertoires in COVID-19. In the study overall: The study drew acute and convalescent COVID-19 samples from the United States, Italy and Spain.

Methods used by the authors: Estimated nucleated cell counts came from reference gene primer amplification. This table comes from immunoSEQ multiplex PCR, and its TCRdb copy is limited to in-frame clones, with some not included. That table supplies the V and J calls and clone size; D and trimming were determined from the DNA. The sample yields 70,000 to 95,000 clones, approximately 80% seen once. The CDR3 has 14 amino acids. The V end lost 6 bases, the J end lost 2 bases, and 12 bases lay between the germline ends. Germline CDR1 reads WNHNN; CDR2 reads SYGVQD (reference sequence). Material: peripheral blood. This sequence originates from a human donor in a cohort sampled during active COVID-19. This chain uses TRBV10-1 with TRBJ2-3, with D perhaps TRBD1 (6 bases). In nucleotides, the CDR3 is TGCGCCAGCAGCCTCGACAGGTTCACAGATACGCAGTATTTT. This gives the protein CASSLDRFTDTQYF.